A single T cell receptor beta chain is shown here with its context. It lacks a known antigen. Per-nucleotide qualities are absent, and no much larger clonotype sits a single base away. CDR1 and CDR2, per the germline V gene, are SGHVS and FNYEAQ. The V end loses 4 bases and the J end loses 7 bases, and a stretch of 9 bases separates them. Reading from cysteine to phenylalanine, the CDR3 counts 12 amino acids. Here the CDR3 DNA is all that survives: 36 bases in frame from base 1. The CDR3 regions of human TCRbeta chains were analyzed by immunosequencing. The source study handled its data this way. Repertoire TCRs were matched against a reference library of SARS-CoV-2-specific TCRs generated with the MIRA antigen-specificity platform. Breadth was defined as the fraction of unique TCRs that were SARS-CoV-2-associated, and depth was defined as the fraction of total T cells that were SARS-CoV-2-associated. Using the MIRA data, each spike-specific TCR was assigned both to the spike region to which the TCR was reactive and to a CD4 or CD8 class. Log10-transformed breadth and depth values were compared by one-way ANOVA with Sidak's multiple comparisons tests. TCRdb re-hosts the immuneACCESS table, in-frame sequences only. Its copies lack some clones; in the studies checked, an unresolved V gene accounts for under half of them, and the cause for the rest is not known. V, J and clone size derive from that table, while D and trimming were established from the DNA sequence. The sample records 85,000 to 95,000 clones, roughly 89% of which are singletons. The leading ten clones occupy 8.4% of the sample.

The record originates from a study of T cell responses to AZD1222 COVID-19 vaccine (TCRdb year 2021). About the investigation overall: AZD1222 recipients whose second dose came at about 4 weeks and those whose second dose came at about 12 weeks were combined into one group, since spike-specific TCR depth and breadth did not differ between the two schedules. TCR sequencing was performed for roughly 240 trial participants, of whom about 200 were given two doses of AZD1222 and around 25 were given two doses of MenACWY control vaccine. Trial participants were enrolled by age into subgroups of 18-55, 56-69 and 70-plus years, and roughly 150, 30 and 60 TCR-sequenced participants, respectively, were included in these subgroups. Study-level results and caveats: Most participants were white British and females outnumbered males, and the authors suggested that clonal diversity may have been underestimated. The vaccine-associated CD4 TCRs covered the entire spike protein, and the dominant responses fell in regions 160-218 and 743-854. In the small 56-69-year group, the increase in depth fell short of significance, most likely because of low power. No day 14 peak-response samples were available, so repertoires were characterized only after the peak T cell response. Epitopes outside the regions mutated in the B.1.351 and B.1.1.7 variants were reportedly recognized by nearly half of the unique spike-specific TCRs. Spike-specific TCR breadth and depth rose significantly after two AZD1222 doses compared with day 0 and with MenACWY recipients. Conclusions about previously exposed vaccinees are limited because only 6 or 7 AZD1222 recipients were SARS-CoV-2 seropositive at baseline.

The time point label for this specimen denotes: baseline before first vaccination. Vaccinee samples were obtained from the UK trials COV001 and COV002, which included a single-blind randomized controlled phase 2/3 trial of AZD1222 (ChAdOx1 nCoV-19) in healthy adults. For TCRbeta chain sequencing, PBMC samples were collected from trial participants at day 0 and at day 28 after the second dose. The source was peripheral blood, collected on day 0 of AZD1222 vaccination. The sequence derives from an adult in good health. Here the chain combines TRBV7-6 and TRBJ2-3; no D gene is confidently identified. The CDR3 has the sequence CASSSSPHTQYF. The DNA is TGTGCCAGCAGCTCTAGTCCCCATACGCAGTATTTT.